The TCR beta chain under discussion was sequenced for a study of shared clonotypes between healthy human individuals. Study observations and caveats: Larger estimated richness was generally seen in naive subsets than in memory subsets. Tissue TCR repertoires likely differ from these blood-only repertoires.

Notes on this clone: Its specificity is not known. Other DNA sequences from this sample encode an identical CDR3 as well.

Trimming removed 0 bases at V and 2 bases at J, with 8 bases between. Germline CDR1 is MNHEY and CDR2 is SVGAGI. CDR3 length: 15 amino acids. Every donor was a Caucasian adult from Nashville, Tennessee. Into CD45RA+ naive and CD45RA-negative memory subsets, the CD4+ cells were split. Sequencing was performed with immunoSEQ multiplex PCR; in TCRdb, only in-frame clones are kept and a portion is missing. The table has 2 million to 3 million clones, 93% seen once; the top ten hold about 0.39%. The rearrangement joins TRBV6-5 to TRBJ1-3; D ambiguous. This sequence originates from a young man in good health. Some clones in this sample may be carry-over from other donors' samples. Sequencing was done on a sample of naive CD4+ T cells from PBMCs. Stated subset: CD45RA+ positively selected. CDR3 bases: TGTGCCAGCAGTTACTCGGGCGCCACTGGAAACACCATATATTTT. Residues: CASSYSGATGNTIYF.